Following are 8 T cell receptor beta chains from one sample sequenced in a study of shared clonotypes between healthy human individuals. Naive CD8 cells comprised CD45RO-negative, CCR7-positively selected cells, excluding terminally differentiated effector memory CD45RA+ cells. Sequencing was performed with immunoSEQ multiplex PCR; in TCRdb, only in-frame clones are kept and a portion is missing. The table shows 630,000 or so clones, with more than 95% occurring only once. Sequenced: naive CD8+ T cells sorted from blood. These receptors all stem from a young man in good health.

This rearrangement joins TRBV9 to TRBJ2-3, with D maybe TRBD2 (6 bases). V lost 2 bases and J 2 bases, leaving 12 bases between the germline ends. The length of the CDR3 is 15 residues. CDR1 is SGDLS and CDR2 is YYNGEE in the germline V gene. For the CDR3, the DNA is TGTGCCAGCAGCGTGTACGGGAGTATCACAGATACGCAGTATTTT. Its translation is CASSVYGSITDTQYF.

This chain links TRBV5-5 with TRBJ2-7; tentatively, D is TRBD2 (6 bases). The V and J ends lost 0 bases and 7 bases respectively, with 20 bases between them. The CDR3 is made up of 16 amino acids. In germline, CDR1 is SGHKS, CDR2 YYEKEE (reference sequence). The CDR3 sequence: CASSLVAGPADGEQYF. DNA of the CDR3: TGTGCCAGCAGCTTGGTGGCGGGGCCAGCCGATGGGGAGCAGTACTTC.

This chain uses TRBV10-3 with TRBJ1-2; D possibly corresponds to TRBD1 (5 bases). The CDR3 extends over 13 amino acids. CDR1 ENHRY and CDR2 SYGVKD come from the germline V gene. V was cut by 5 bases and J by 4 bases, with 11 bases left in between. Here the CDR3 reads CAISPGGSYGYTF. The CDR3, as DNA: TGTGCCATCAGTCCCGGGGGGTCCTATGGCTACACCTTC.

The V gene is TRBV6-5, the J gene TRBJ2-1; 11 bases map to TRBD2. Germline CDR1 and CDR2: MNHEY and SVGAGI. The junction had 6 bases not matched to a gene; V was cut back by 2 bases and J by 9 bases. CDR3 length equals 15 residues. DNA of the CDR3: TGTGCCAGCAGTTACGACACTAGCGGGAGCGGTGAGCAGTTCTTC. Translating gives CASSYDTSGSGEQFF.

The chain employs TRBV4-1 and TRBJ2-7; TRBD2 is a possible D gene (6 bases). Trimming pared 2 bases from V and 3 bases from J, leaving 11 bases between. There are 14 residues in the CDR3. The V gene's germline CDR1 is MGHRA and CDR2 YSYEKL. The CDR3 DNA reads TGCGCCAGCAGCCAAATCGCGGGACTCTACGAGCAGTACTTC. This encodes CASSQIAGLYEQYF.

This clone was counted a single time. The chain carries TRBV5-1 and TRBJ2-3, with TRBD1 matching over 10 bases. Germline values: CDR1 SGHRS, CDR2 YFSETQ. Trimming took 3 bases from V and 1 from J; bases not matched to a gene: 8. The CDR3 loop spans 17 amino acids. CDR3 sequence (DNA): TGCGCCAGCAGCTCGGACCGGGACAGGGGACGCACAGATACGCAGTATTTT. Translated, it gives CASSSDRDRGRTDTQYF. Complete variable domain (other parts from reference TRBV5-1 and TRBJ2-3): KAGVTQTPRYLIKTRGQQVTLSCSPISGHRSVSWYQQTPGQGLQFLFEYFSETQRNKGNFPGRFSGRQFSNSRSEMNVSTLELGDSALYLCASSSDRDRGRTDTQYFGPGTRLTVL.

This rearrangement joins TRBV14 to TRBJ2-3; D is unresolved. V lost 2 bases and J 5 bases, leaving 5 bases between the germline ends. CDR3 length: 12 amino acids. The germline CDR1 and CDR2 sequences are SGHDN and FVKESK. The CDR3 spells CASSQIKDTQYF. CDR3 sequence (DNA): TGTGCCAGCAGCCAAATCAAAGATACGCAGTATTTT.

This chain connects TRBV7-9 to TRBJ1-2; D ambiguous. With 6 bases removed from V and 8 bases from J, the gap between germline ends came to 19 bases. Germline lookup yields CDR1 SEHNR and CDR2 FQNEAQ (reference sequence). CDR3 length: 14 amino acids. The CDR3 here is CASRDTGGPWGYTF. The CDR3 DNA reads as TGTGCCAGCAGGGATACGGGCGGGCCTTGGGGCTACACCTTC. Complete variable domain (other parts from reference TRBV7-9 and TRBJ1-2): DTGVSQNPRHKITKRGQNVTFRCDPISEHNRLYWYRQTLGQGPEFLTYFQNEAQLEKSRLLSDRFSAERPKGSFSTLEIQRTEQGDSAMYLCASRDTGGPWGYTFGSGTRLTVV.